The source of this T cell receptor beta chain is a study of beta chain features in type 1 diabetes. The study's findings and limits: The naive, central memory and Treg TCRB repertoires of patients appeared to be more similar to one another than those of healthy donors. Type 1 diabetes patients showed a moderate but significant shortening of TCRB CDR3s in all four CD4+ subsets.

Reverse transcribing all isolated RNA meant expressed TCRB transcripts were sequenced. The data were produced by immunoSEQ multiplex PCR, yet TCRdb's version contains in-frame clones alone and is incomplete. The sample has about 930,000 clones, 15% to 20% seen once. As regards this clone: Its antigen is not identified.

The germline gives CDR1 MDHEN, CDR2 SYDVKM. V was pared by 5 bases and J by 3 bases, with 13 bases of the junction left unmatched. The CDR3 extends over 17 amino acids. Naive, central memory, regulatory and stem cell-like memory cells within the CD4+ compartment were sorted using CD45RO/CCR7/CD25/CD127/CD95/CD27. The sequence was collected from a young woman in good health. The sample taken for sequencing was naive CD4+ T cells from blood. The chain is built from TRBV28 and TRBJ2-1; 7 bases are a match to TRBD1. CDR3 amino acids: CASSGGPDRAIYNEQFF. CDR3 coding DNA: TGTGCCAGCAGTGGGGGCCCCGACAGGGCGATCTACAATGAGCAGTTCTTC.